These 32 T cell receptor beta chains were all obtained from the same sample, sequenced in a study of CD8+ T cells in alopecia areata (dated by TCRdb to about 2018). The sample's treatment or condition, from its label and the paper: oral pan-JAK inhibitor, 5-10 mg twice daily. Library preparation used the immunoSEQ multiplex PCR assay. RNA was extracted from all samples and reverse transcribed into cDNA as template for TCR sequencing. TCRdb took this table from immuneACCESS and kept in-frame rearrangements with V and J called. Such tables lack part of the clones; where checked against another copy, unresolved V genes explain under half of the gap, and the rest is unexplained. Within this sample are a few hundred thousand clones, with under 40% of them counted one time only. The ten largest clones take up more than 0.4% of the sample. Material: CD4+ T cells sorted from blood, obtained around week 30, from a patient treated with tofacitinib. The receptors here all came from a human donor with alopecia areata.

The V gene is TRBV5-6, the J gene TRBJ2-7; weak D call: TRBD2 (5 bases). CDR1 and CDR2 (germline): SGHDT, YYEEEE. The CDR3 totals 15 residues. V dropped 1 base and J dropped 7 bases, with 18 bases sitting between them. In nucleotides, the CDR3 is TGTGCCAGCAGCTTGTTTACCGCACCATCGGGAGAGCAGTACTTC. It codes for CASSLFTAPSGEQYF.

This clone was found a few times. The V and J genes are TRBV30 and TRBJ1-2; TRBD1 is a possible D gene (5 bases). CDR3 size: 14 residues. The germline CDR1 and CDR2 sequences are GTSNPN and SVGIG (reference sequence). The V and J ends lost 2 bases and 3 bases respectively, with 13 bases between them. In DNA, the CDR3 is TGTGCCTGGAGTCCGGGACCGCCTTACTATGGCTACACCTTC. It codes for CAWSPGPPYYGYTF. The full variable domain, completed using reference TRBV30 and TRBJ1-2, is SQTIHQWPATLVQPVGSPLSLECTVEGTSNPNLYWYRQAAGRGLQLLFYSVGIGQISSEVPQNLSASRPQDRQFILSSKKLLLSDSGFYLCAWSPGPPYYGYTFGSGTRLTVV.

Only a few counts were recorded for this clone. This sequence joins TRBV6-5 and TRBJ2-7, with 11 bases fitting TRBD1. J gave up 4 bases and V 5 bases, and 7 bases lay outside the gene matches. This CDR3 spans 15 amino acids. Looked up from germline, CDR1 is MNHEY and CDR2 is SVGAGI. This CDR3 reads CASSAGQGARYEQYF. The CDR3 coding sequence is TGTGCCAGCAGTGCAGGACAGGGGGCGCGGTACGAGCAGTACTTC.

The chain links TRBV7-2 to TRBJ2-1; possibly TRBD2 for D (6 bases). V lost 4 bases and J lost 7, with 26 bases in between. The germline V gene encodes CDR1 SGHTA and CDR2 FQGNSA. CDR3 size: 18 residues. This chain's CDR3 is CASSSPLGGVAGTNEQFF. CDR3 bases: TGTGCCAGCAGCTCACCTCTCGGAGGGGTCGCTGGCACAAATGAGCAGTTCTTC.

This clone was seen only a few times. The V gene is TRBV30, the J gene TRBJ1-2, with 7 bases fitting TRBD1. CDR3 length: 12 residues. V lost 4 bases, J lost 2 bases, and 1 base stayed unmatched. In germline, CDR1 is GTSNPN, CDR2 SVGIG (reference sequence). CDR3 nucleotides: TGTGCCTGGATGGGACAGAACTATGGCTACACCTTC. This encodes CAWMGQNYGYTF. Using reference TRBV30 and TRBJ1-2 for the parts outside the CDR3, the full variable domain is SQTIHQWPATLVQPVGSPLSLECTVEGTSNPNLYWYRQAAGRGLQLLFYSVGIGQISSEVPQNLSASRPQDRQFILSSKKLLLSDSGFYLCAWMGQNYGYTFGSGTRLTVV.

The sample holds a few counts of this clone. The chain links TRBV7-8 to TRBJ2-1, with a possible D match to TRBD2 (6 bases). This CDR3 is built from 15 residues. CDR1 is SGHVS and CDR2 is FQNEAQ in the germline V gene. V was cut by 6 bases and J by 4 bases, with 16 bases left in between. CDR3 sequence (DNA): TGTGCCAGCAGAATTGTCCTGCGGGGATACAATGAGCAGTTCTTC. Its translation: CASRIVLRGYNEQFF.

This clone was counted only a few times. Additional DNA sequences in this sample encode the identical CDR3. J is TRBJ2-3 and V is TRBV9; D is perhaps TRBD2 (5 bases). This CDR3 comprises 15 residues. Germline V lookup: CDR1 SGDLS, CDR2 YYNGEE. Trimming cost V 0 bases and J 3 bases, with 11 bases left between them. The CDR3 DNA reads as TGTGCCAGCAGCGTAGCAGAGGGATCGACAGATACGCAGTATTTT. Its translation is CASSVAEGSTDTQYF.

This clone was detected only once. The V and J genes are TRBV25-1 and TRBJ2-7; TRBD1 matches 9 bases. From germline, CDR1 is MGHDK and CDR2 SYGVNS. CDR3 size: 14 residues. Trimming took 5 bases from V and 6 from J; bases not matched to a gene: 8. The CDR3 DNA reads as TGTGCCAGCAGTCAGTGGGGACAGGGCCGCGAGCAGTACTTC. Translation: CASSQWGQGREQYF.

V is TRBV15 and J is TRBJ1-2, with TRBD1 as a possible D gene (6 bases). Germline-derived CDR1 and CDR2 are LNHNV and YYDKDF (reference sequence). V lost 5 bases to trimming and J lost 8 bases, with 18 bases between them. This CDR3 is built from 14 residues. Here the CDR3 reads CATSQRTGASGYTF. The DNA for the CDR3 is TGTGCCACCAGCCAAAGGACGGGGGCCTCCGGCTACACCTTC.

The chain recombines TRBV6-5 with TRBJ2-7; 8 bases match TRBD1. Germline V gene sequence: CDR1 MNHEY, CDR2 SVGAGI. The CDR3 totals 15 residues. J was trimmed by 2 bases and V by 0 bases; bases with no gene match: 3. The CDR3 reads CASSYSGTGPYEQYF. CDR3 DNA sequence: TGTGCCAGCAGTTACTCGGGGACAGGTCCCTACGAGCAGTACTTC.

The rearrangement links TRBV29-1 to TRBJ1-4; 9 bases align to TRBD1. The germline V gene has CDR1 SQVTM and CDR2 ANQGSEA. The CDR3 contains 15 residues. V lost 6 bases and J lost 5; bases outside the gene matches: 10. In DNA form, the CDR3 reads TGCAGCGTAGGACCCGGCGGGACAGGGAATGAAAAACTGTTTTTT. This translates into CSVGPGGTGNEKLFF.

The V call is TRBV5-1, the J call TRBJ2-7; no clear D. V lost 1 base to trimming and J lost 1 base, with 6 bases between them. This CDR3 has 13 amino acids. Germline V gives CDR1 SGHRS, CDR2 YFSETQ. The CDR3 nucleotides read TGCGCCAGCAGCTTGAGTGAATCCTACGAGCAGTACTTC. Translation: CASSLSESYEQYF.

This clone turned up a few times. This rearrangement joins TRBV6-4 to TRBJ2-1; 10 bases are a match to TRBD2. The ends lost 3 bases at V and 1 base at J; junction bases unmatched: 0. This CDR3 spans 15 amino acids. Germline lookup yields CDR1 MRHNA and CDR2 SNTAGT. The CDR3: CASSELAGSYNEQFF. The CDR3 nucleotides are TGTGCCAGCAGTGAACTAGCGGGATCCTACAATGAGCAGTTCTTC.

The chain has TRBV5-4 and TRBJ1-6, with 7 bases that match TRBD1. Germline V gene sequence: CDR1 SGHNT, CDR2 YYREEE (reference sequence). V trimming: 4 bases; J trimming: 6 bases; junction bases outside the gene matches: 1. The CDR3 contains 13 residues. The CDR3 DNA is TGTGCCAGCAGCCGACAGGGTAATTCACCCCTCCACTTT. Its translation: CASSRQGNSPLHF. Supplemented by reference TRBV5-4 and TRBJ1-6, the full variable domain reads ETGVTQSPTHLIKTRGQQVTLRCSSQSGHNTVSWYQQALGQGPQFIFQYYREEENGRGNFPPRFSGLQFPNYSSELNVNALELDDSALYLCASSRQGNSPLHFGNGTRLTVT.

There are a few counts of this clone. The chain combines TRBV27 with TRBJ2-7; D unclear. The length of the CDR3 is 15 residues. The V end lost 6 bases, the J end lost 0 bases, and 15 bases lay between the germline ends. Germline CDR1 reads MNHEY; CDR2 reads SMNVEV (reference sequence). The CDR3 nucleotides are TGTGCCAGCAGCCCCCTTTATTCGGCCTCCTACGAGCAGTACTTC. Translation gives CASSPLYSASYEQYF.

This chain uses TRBV5-1 with TRBJ2-6; tentative D call: TRBD2 (5 bases). Germline V gives CDR1 SGHRS, CDR2 YFSETQ. Trimming cost V 5 bases and J 3 bases, with 15 bases left between them. The CDR3 spans 16 residues. Here the CDR3 reads CASRYRGGGGANVLTF. The CDR3 DNA sequence: TGCGCCAGCAGATACCGAGGAGGCGGTGGGGCCAACGTCCTGACTTTC. The whole variable domain, remainder taken from reference TRBV5-1 and TRBJ2-6, is KAGVTQTPRYLIKTRGQQVTLSCSPISGHRSVSWYQQTPGQGLQFLFEYFSETQRNKGNFPGRFSGRQFSNSRSEMNVSTLELGDSALYLCASRYRGGGGANVLTFGAGSRLTVL.

The DNA for the CDR3 is TGTGCCACCAGCAGAGGGAATGAGAACACTGAAGCTTTCTTT. Protein: CATSRGNENTEAFF. V usage is TRBV15 and J usage is TRBJ1-1; D ambiguous. The CDR3 consists of 14 residues. Trimming shortened V by 1 base and J by 1 base, and 7 bases separated the two germline ends. From germline, CDR1 is LNHNV and CDR2 YYDKDF (reference sequence). Together with reference TRBV15 and TRBJ1-1, the CDR3 gives the full variable domain: DAMVIQNPRYQVTQFGKPVTLSCSQTLNHNVMYWYQQKSSQAPKLLFHYYDKDFNNEADTPDNFQSRRPNTSFCFLDIRSPGLGDTAMYLCATSRGNENTEAFFGQGTRLTVV.

This chain joins TRBV5-1 and TRBJ2-6; D is possibly TRBD2 (6 bases). V was cut by 0 bases and J by 2 bases, with 6 bases left in between. Germline V lookup: CDR1 SGHRS, CDR2 YFSETQ. The CDR3 extends over 15 amino acids. The CDR3 DNA sequence: TGCGCCAGCAGCTTGGGCGGGACTGGGGCCAACGTCCTGACTTTC. It is translated as CASSLGGTGANVLTF.

This clone has just a few counts. The J gene is TRBJ1-1, the V gene TRBV29-1; possibly TRBD1 for D (6 bases). In germline, CDR1 is SQVTM, CDR2 ANQGSEA. The V and J ends lost 6 bases and 3 bases respectively, with 20 bases between them. CDR3 length equals 15 residues. The CDR3: CSVRGSVDGHTEAFF. The CDR3 DNA follows: TGCAGCGTCAGGGGTTCGGTTGACGGCCACACTGAAGCTTTCTTT.

CDR3 coding DNA: TGTGCCAGCAGCTTACAAGTTAATGAGCAGTTCTTC. Translating it yields CASSLQVNEQFF. J is TRBJ2-1 and V is TRBV7-9, with D unclear. CDR1 is SEHNR, CDR2 FQNEAQ, per germline (reference sequence). The CDR3 is made up of 12 amino acids. Trimming pared 2 bases from V and 7 bases from J, leaving 6 bases between. The full variable domain, in which reference TRBV7-9 and TRBJ2-1 provide the parts outside the CDR3, is DTGVSQNPRHKITKRGQNVTFRCDPISEHNRLYWYRQTLGQGPEFLTYFQNEAQLEKSRLLSDRFSAERPKGSFSTLEIQRTEQGDSAMYLCASSLQVNEQFFGPGTRLTVL.

This clone showed up just a few times. The chain uses TRBV6-5 and TRBJ1-2; D gene unclear. CDR1 is MNHEY, CDR2 SVGAGI, per germline. V was cut by 2 bases and J by 8 bases, with 12 bases left in between. CDR3 length equals 13 residues. This CDR3 reads CASSYAVDRGYTF. DNA of the CDR3: TGTGCCAGCAGTTACGCGGTAGACCGCGGCTACACCTTC.

V gene TRBV6-5 combines with J gene TRBJ2-2, with TRBD1 matching 10 bases. Per the germline V gene, CDR1 is MNHEY and CDR2 is SVGAGI. Unmatched junction bases numbered 2, after V lost 0 bases and J lost 4 bases. This CDR3 spans 16 amino acids. CDR3 sequence: CASSYSRTGGTGELFF. CDR3 sequence (DNA): TGTGCCAGCAGTTACTCGAGGACAGGGGGCACCGGGGAGCTGTTTTTT.

The chain joins TRBV23-1 to TRBJ2-7; a possible D gene is TRBD2 (5 bases). TRBV23-1 is noted as an ORF with a role that remains uncertain. This CDR3 has 12 amino acids. V lost 3 bases to trimming and J lost 6 bases, with 9 bases between them. The CDR3, as DNA: TGCGCCAGCAGTCACAGAGGGATCGAGCAGTACTTC. Encoded protein: CASSHRGIEQYF.

The V gene is TRBV6-5, the J gene TRBJ1-2, with 11 bases aligning to TRBD1. J gave up 7 bases and V 0 bases, and 4 bases lay outside the gene matches. Germline CDR1 is MNHEY and CDR2 is SVGAGI. This CDR3 is 15 amino acids long. CDR3 amino acids: CASSYSRTGGSGYTF. The DNA of the CDR3 is TGTGCCAGCAGTTACTCCCGGACAGGGGGCAGTGGCTACACCTTC.

The chain links TRBV5-1 to TRBJ2-3; D is uncertain. CDR3 length equals 16 residues. The V gene lost 0 bases and the J gene lost 4 bases, with 15 bases spanning the gap. Looked up from germline, CDR1 is SGHRS and CDR2 is YFSETQ. The CDR3 protein is CASSLAGPMVADTQYF. In DNA, the CDR3 is TGCGCCAGCAGCTTGGCCGGTCCCATGGTAGCAGATACGCAGTATTTT. Together with reference TRBV5-1 and TRBJ2-3, the CDR3 gives the full variable domain: KAGVTQTPRYLIKTRGQQVTLSCSPISGHRSVSWYQQTPGQGLQFLFEYFSETQRNKGNFPGRFSGRQFSNSRSEMNVSTLELGDSALYLCASSLAGPMVADTQYFGPGTRLTVL.

This clone was counted a few times. The genes are TRBV11-2 and TRBJ1-6, with 7 bases that match TRBD1. This CDR3 has 17 amino acids. Per the germline V gene, CDR1 is SGHAT and CDR2 is FQNNGV. J was trimmed by 8 bases and V by 1 base; bases with no gene match: 11. Here the CDR3 reads CASSLANNRGSHSPLHF. DNA for the CDR3: TGTGCCAGCAGCTTAGCGAACAACAGGGGATCACATTCACCCCTCCACTTT.

The chain carries TRBV5-4 and TRBJ2-4, with 7 positions matching TRBD1. In germline, CDR1 is SGHNT, CDR2 YYREEE (reference sequence). The CDR3 is 14 residues long. The junction had 2 bases not matched to a gene; V was cut back by 2 bases and J by 3 bases. CDR3 residues: CASSLGDSKNIQYF. The DNA of the CDR3 is TGTGCCAGCAGCTTAGGGGACAGCAAAAACATTCAGTACTTC.

This clone was counted a single time. The genes are TRBV7-2 and TRBJ1-5; weak D call: TRBD1 (6 bases). This CDR3 has 15 amino acids. Germline CDR1 SGHTA, CDR2 FQGNSA. Trimming took off 3 bases at V and 4 bases at J, with 13 bases between the two ends. The CDR3: CASSFGGAENQPQHF. In DNA, the CDR3 is TGTGCCAGCAGCTTCGGGGGGGCCGAAAATCAGCCCCAGCATTTT.

This clone has a handful of counts. The rearrangement links TRBV7-3 to TRBJ2-1, with unresolved D. CDR3 size: 12 residues. V was pared by 2 bases and J by 8 bases, with 7 bases between. Germline CDR1 is SGHTA and CDR2 is FQGTGA. CDR3 loop: CASSLDGHEQFF. The CDR3 DNA follows: TGTGCCAGCAGCTTAGATGGGCATGAGCAGTTCTTC.

J is TRBJ2-2 and V is TRBV19; a possible D gene is TRBD1 (6 bases). The V and J ends lost 6 bases and 7 bases respectively, with 12 bases between them. The CDR3 covers 13 residues. Per the germline V gene, CDR1 is LNHDA and CDR2 is SQIVND (reference sequence). The CDR3 loop is CASSLRGNGELFF. The CDR3 region has the DNA TGTGCCAGTAGCCTCAGGGGTAACGGGGAGCTGTTTTTT.

This clone was counted ten times or more. The chain carries TRBV12-5 and TRBJ1-2; the D is unclear. From germline, CDR1 is LGHNT and CDR2 FRNRAP. CDR3 length: 13 residues. V lost 6 bases, J lost 4 bases, and 12 bases lay in between. The CDR3: CASGGFNLYGYTF. DNA for the CDR3: TGTGCTAGTGGGGGATTCAACCTCTATGGCTACACCTTC. The full variable domain, its missing parts supplied by reference TRBV12-5 and TRBJ1-2, is DARVTQTPRHKVTEMGQEVTMRCQPILGHNTVFWYRQTMMQGLELLAYFRNRAPLDDSGMPKDRFSAEMPDATLATLKIQPSEPRDSAVYFCASGGFNLYGYTFGSGTRLTVV.

In DNA form, the CDR3 reads TGTGCCAGCACCTTCGCAGGGAAGGACGAGCAGTACTTC. It is translated as CASTFAGKDEQYF. The rearrangement uses TRBV11-2 and TRBJ2-7, with D possibly matching TRBD1 (5 bases). Germline loops: CDR1 SGHAT, CDR2 FQNNGV. The CDR3 is made up of 13 amino acids. V lost 7 bases to trimming and J lost 5 bases, with 15 bases between them.